Listed here are 13 T cell receptor beta chains from one sample, sequenced in a study of T cell responses to AZD1222 COVID-19 vaccine. Clones were read by immunoSEQ multiplex PCR, and TCRdb kept only the in-frame ones, dropping some. The sample has around 140,000 clones, about 86% seen once. The material sequenced was peripheral blood, taken 28 days after the second AZD1222 dose. The receptors originated from an adult who received the AZD1222 COVID-19 vaccine.

J is TRBJ2-7 and V is TRBV10-3, with D tentatively TRBD2 (6 bases). Looked up from germline, CDR1 is ENHRY and CDR2 is SYGVKD. The CDR3 is made up of 11 amino acids. V lost 10 bases and J lost 3, with 10 bases in between. CDR3 bases: TGTGCCACCACGGGAGTCTACGAGCAGTACTTC. Residues: CATTGVYEQYF.

This clone was seen only once. This rearrangement joins TRBV11-3 to TRBJ1-1; D possibly corresponds to TRBD1 (5 bases). Trimming shortened V by 2 bases and J by 9 bases, and 13 bases separated the two germline ends. The CDR3 covers 13 residues. Per germline, CDR1 SGHNT and CDR2 YENEEA. This CDR3 reads CASSLSGTEKAFF. CDR3 coding DNA: TGTGCCAGCAGCTTAAGTGGGACGGAAAAAGCTTTCTTT.

The chain couples TRBV18 to TRBJ1-4; possible D gene TRBD1, 5 bases. Trimming stripped 3 bases from V and 0 bases from J, with 17 bases between. Germline V gene lookup returns CDR1 KGHSH and CDR2 LQKENI. The CDR3 runs to 18 residues. CDR3 in amino acids: CASSPRDGSKATNEKLFF. For the CDR3, the DNA is TGTGCCAGCTCACCTCGGGACGGGTCAAAGGCAACTAATGAAAAACTGTTTTTT.

V usage is TRBV5-1 and J usage is TRBJ2-5; TRBD1 aligns across 9 bases. The germline CDR1 and CDR2 sequences are SGHRS and YFSETQ. V shed 3 bases and J 1 base; nucleotides not matched to a gene: 7. The CDR3 runs to 16 residues. The DNA of the CDR3 is TGCGCCAGCAGCTCCACCGGGACAGGGCTCCAAGAGACCCAGTACTTC. Residues: CASSSTGTGLQETQYF.

The chain joins TRBV6-5 to TRBJ1-1; D is uncertain. The CDR3 is 12 amino acids. V lost 8 bases and J 6 bases, leaving 13 bases between the germline ends. Germline V gives CDR1 MNHEY, CDR2 SVGAGI. Here the CDR3 reads CASSLSRSEAFF. In DNA form, the CDR3 reads TGTGCCAGCTCCTTAAGCAGGTCTGAAGCTTTCTTT.

V usage is TRBV2 and J usage is TRBJ1-5, with D perhaps matching TRBD1 (5 bases). The CDR3 runs to 14 residues. Germline V gene lookup returns CDR1 SNHLY and CDR2 FYNNEI. The ends were cut back, 8 bases at V and 7 bases at J, with 18 bases in the middle. For the CDR3, the DNA is TGTGCCAGCGCTCTCGAGTCGGGGGACCAGCCCCAGCATTTT. Translating gives CASALESGDQPQHF. Based on the CDR3 plus reference TRBV2 and TRBJ1-5, the full variable domain is EPEVTQTPSHQVTQMGQEVILRCVPISNHLYFYWYRQILGQKVEFLVSFYNNEISEKSEIFDDQFSVERPDGSNFTLKIRSTKLEDSAMYFCASALESGDQPQHFGDGTRLSIL.

The chain recombines TRBV21-1 with TRBJ1-5. TRBV21-1 is termed a pseudogene. The CDR3 runs to 16 residues. The CDR3 coding sequence is TGTGCCAGCAGCAAAGGCTATAGGAGCTACAATCAGCCCCAGCATTTT. It specifies CASSKGYRSYNQPQHF.

The chain links TRBV7-7 to TRBJ2-2; D remains unclear. With 1 base removed from V and 0 bases from J, the gap between germline ends came to 3 bases. Germline-derived CDR1 and CDR2 are SSHAT and FNYEAQ (reference sequence). The CDR3 extends over 14 amino acids. CDR3: CASSLEANTGELFF. As DNA, the CDR3 is TGTGCCAGCAGCTTAGAGGCGAACACCGGGGAGCTGTTTTTT.

This clone was found once. The chain joins TRBV2 to TRBJ2-2; D may match TRBD1 or TRBD2 (5 bases each). V was cut by 8 bases and J by 1 base, with 14 bases left in between. CDR1 and CDR2 (germline): SNHLY, FYNNEI. The CDR3 spans 15 residues. CDR3 region: CASGGEGRNTGELFF. DNA of the CDR3: TGTGCCAGCGGGGGAGAGGGGAGGAACACCGGGGAGCTGTTTTTT.

The gene calls are TRBV2 and TRBJ2-7, with D possibly matching TRBD2 (6 bases). This CDR3 comprises 14 residues. Trimming cost V 3 bases and J 6 bases, with 15 bases left between them. Germline loops: CDR1 SNHLY, CDR2 FYNNEI. The CDR3 DNA reads as TGTGCCAGCAGTGAGGCCAGGGACTTCTCCGAGCAGTACTTC. Residues: CASSEARDFSEQYF.

This clone was seen a single time. This chain uses TRBV28 with TRBJ1-1; D unresolved. CDR3 size: 17 residues. Germline V gives CDR1 MDHEN, CDR2 SYDVKM. Trimming removed 2 bases at V and 0 bases at J, with 16 bases between. The CDR3 DNA reads as TGTGCCAGCAGTTTAGTAAGTTGGCAGCCAGTGAACACTGAAGCTTTCTTT. Its protein product is CASSLVSWQPVNTEAFF.

The rearrangement uses TRBV14 and TRBJ2-7; TRBD2 matches at 7 bases. The V gene end was trimmed by 4 bases and the J gene end by 3 bases; junction bases not matched to a gene: 6. In germline, CDR1 is SGHDN, CDR2 FVKESK. The CDR3 is 14 residues long. The CDR3 region is CASSLRGVVYEQYF. DNA of the CDR3: TGTGCCAGCAGCCTCCGGGGGGTAGTCTACGAGCAGTACTTC. The entire variable domain, with the rest obtained from reference TRBV14 and TRBJ2-7, is as follows: EAGVTQFPSHSVIEKGQTVTLRCDPISGHDNLYWYRRVMGKEIKFLLHFVKESKQDESGMPNNRFLAERTGGTYSTLKVQPAELEDSGVYFCASSLRGVVYEQYFGPGTRLTVT.

The chain's CDR3 is CASSRTLTNEKLFF. The CDR3 DNA sequence: TGTGCCAGCAGCCGGACACTGACTAATGAAAAACTGTTTTTT. This chain connects TRBV6-5 to TRBJ1-4; a weak D match, TRBD1 (5 bases). Germline CDR1 is MNHEY and CDR2 is SVGAGI. The CDR3 loop spans 14 amino acids. The V end lost 6 bases, the J end lost 2 bases, and 10 bases lay between the germline ends.